These 9 T cell receptor beta chains were all obtained from the same sample, sequenced in a study of T cells expressing NK-cell markers. With the 5' RACE reads reprocessed, TCRdb shows one record per CDR3 protein and no DNA. The listing records over 200,000 distinct CDR3 sequences. The sample was blood T cells: a sorted CD56 or NKG2C T cell subset, CD4+ or CD8+ T cells, or bulk PBMC T cells (not recorded which). The receptors were sampled from a man between 18 and 29 years old in good health.

V gene TRBV7-2 combines with J gene TRBJ2-1; no DNA is available, so the TRBD1 call from TCRdb remains unchecked. Per the germline V gene, CDR1 is SGHTA and CDR2 is FQGNSA. The CDR3 has 13 residues. CDR3 loop: CASSPQRGNEQFF.

The V call is TRBV12-3 or TRBV12-4, the J call TRBJ2-3; TCRdb's D call, TRBD1, is unchecked because there is no DNA. CDR3 size: 14 residues. The CDR3 sequence: CASRQDRLTDTQYF.

The chain carries TRBV2 and TRBJ1-2. From germline, CDR1 is SNHLY and CDR2 FYNNEI. The CDR3 has 12 residues. The CDR3 reads CASRQTFYGYTF.

The V gene is TRBV29-1, the J gene TRBJ2-2; TCRdb gives TRBD2 as the D gene, but with no DNA this cannot be confirmed. Germline CDR1 and CDR2: SQVTM and ANQGSEA. The CDR3 has 14 residues. CDR3 region: CSVDGRGGTGELFF.

V is TRBV21-1 and J is TRBJ2-1; TCRdb's D gene call, TRBD1, goes unchecked for lack of DNA. TRBV21-1 is annotated as a pseudogene. The CDR3 length is 13 residues. The CDR3 is CASSKNPRDEQFF.

The rearrangement joins TRBV10-2 to TRBJ2-1; TCRdb gives TRBD2 as the D gene, but with no DNA this cannot be confirmed. CDR3 size: 12 residues. The germline gives CDR1 WSHSY, CDR2 SAAADI. CDR3 sequence: CASREAGVEQFF.

V gene TRBV12-3 or TRBV12-4 combines with J gene TRBJ2-3; no DNA is available, so the TRBD1 call from TCRdb remains unchecked. The CDR3 consists of 15 residues. The CDR3 here is CASSPTGTGVDTQYF.

This chain joins TRBV7-7 and TRBJ2-5; the D gene TCRdb calls, TRBD1, cannot be checked with no DNA. The CDR3 contains 14 residues. Germline-derived CDR1 and CDR2 are SSHAT and FNYEAQ (reference sequence). CDR3 loop: CASSLTGFGKTQYF. Variable domain in full (rest from reference TRBV7-7 and TRBJ2-5): GAGVSQSPRYKVTKRGQDVTLRCDPISSHATLYWYQQALGQGPEFLTYFNYEAQPDKSGLPSDRFSAERPEGSISTLTIQRTEQRDSAMYRCASSLTGFGKTQYFGPGTRLLVL.

V is TRBV9 and J is TRBJ1-2; TCRdb's D call, TRBD1, is unchecked because there is no DNA. In germline, CDR1 is SGDLS, CDR2 YYNGEE. The CDR3 is 14 amino acids. The CDR3 reads CASRTTPGEYGYTF.